This T cell receptor (beta chain) was captured in a study of blood T cell repertoires in COVID-19. This clone has a single count. V was pared by 5 bases and J by 3 bases, with 1 base of the junction left unmatched. The CDR3 is 12 residues long. Germline CDR1 and CDR2: SNHLY and FYNNEI. Everyone who took part was roughly 18 to 90 years old, and they came from about 25 US areas. Grouping used clinical history reported by participants in a survey and questionnaire. Cohort 3 donors counted as recovered after two negative PCRs, clearance, or resolved symptoms. The authors' processing: Reference gene primers were amplified, and this amplification served to estimate nucleated cell counts. Profiling relied on immunoSEQ multiplex PCR, and the TCRdb table lists in-frame clones only, not all of them. V and J calls and clone size follow that table, whereas D and trimming were derived from the DNA. The sample has 450,000 to 500,000 clones, approximately 86% seen once.

The TCR comes from a woman younger than 30 who had recovered from COVID-19. The material sequenced was PBMCs or T cells enriched from blood (not recorded which). The rearrangement links TRBV2 to TRBJ2-7, with 7 bases that match TRBD1. This chain's CDR3 is CASSSGGYEQYF. CDR3 coding DNA: TGTGCCAGCAGTTCAGGGGGCTACGAGCAGTACTTC.